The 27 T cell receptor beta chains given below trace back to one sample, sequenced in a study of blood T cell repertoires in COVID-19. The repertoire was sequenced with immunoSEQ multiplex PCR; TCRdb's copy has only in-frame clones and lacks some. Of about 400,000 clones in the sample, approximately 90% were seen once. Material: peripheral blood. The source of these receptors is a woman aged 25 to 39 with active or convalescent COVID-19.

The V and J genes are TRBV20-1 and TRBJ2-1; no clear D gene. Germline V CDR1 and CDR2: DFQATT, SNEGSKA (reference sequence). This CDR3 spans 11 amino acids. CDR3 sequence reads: CSAWLSNEQFF. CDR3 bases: TGCAGCGCCTGGCTCTCCAATGAGCAGTTCTTC.

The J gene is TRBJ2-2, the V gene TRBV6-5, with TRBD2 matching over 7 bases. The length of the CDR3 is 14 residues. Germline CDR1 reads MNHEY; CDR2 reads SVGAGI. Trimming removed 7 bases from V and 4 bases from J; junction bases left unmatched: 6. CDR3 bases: TGTGCCAGCAAAGCGGGATCTTCCACCGGGGAGCTGTTTTTT. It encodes CASKAGSSTGELFF.

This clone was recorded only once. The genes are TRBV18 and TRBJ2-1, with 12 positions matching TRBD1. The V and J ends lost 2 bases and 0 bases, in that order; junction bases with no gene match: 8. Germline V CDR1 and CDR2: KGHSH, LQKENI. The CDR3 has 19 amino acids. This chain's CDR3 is CASSPRDRGPTTSYNEQFF. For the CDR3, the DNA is TGTGCCAGCTCACCAAGGGACAGGGGGCCCACCACCTCCTACAATGAGCAGTTCTTC.

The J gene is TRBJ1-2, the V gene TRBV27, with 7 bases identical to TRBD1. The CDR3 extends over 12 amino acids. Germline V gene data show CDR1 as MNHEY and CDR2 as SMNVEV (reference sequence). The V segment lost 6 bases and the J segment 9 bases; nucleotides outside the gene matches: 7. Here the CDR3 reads CASSATGRRYTF. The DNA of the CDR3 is TGTGCCAGCAGCGCGACAGGGAGGCGCTACACCTTC.

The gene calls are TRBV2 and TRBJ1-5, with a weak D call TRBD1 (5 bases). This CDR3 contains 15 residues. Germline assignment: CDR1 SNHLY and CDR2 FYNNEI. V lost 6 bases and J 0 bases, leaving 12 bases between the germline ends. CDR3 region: CASRAGMYSNQPQHF. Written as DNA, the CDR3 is TGTGCCAGCAGAGCAGGGATGTATAGCAATCAGCCCCAGCATTTT.

CDR3 sequence reads: CASSSDGSGIETQYF. The DNA of the CDR3 is TGTGCCAGCAGCTCCGATGGTAGCGGAATAGAGACCCAGTACTTC. This chain links TRBV7-2 with TRBJ2-5; TRBD2 is a possible D gene (6 bases). The CDR3 loop spans 15 amino acids. CDR1 and CDR2 (germline): SGHTA, FQGNSA. V dropped 4 bases and J dropped 4 bases, with 16 bases sitting between them.

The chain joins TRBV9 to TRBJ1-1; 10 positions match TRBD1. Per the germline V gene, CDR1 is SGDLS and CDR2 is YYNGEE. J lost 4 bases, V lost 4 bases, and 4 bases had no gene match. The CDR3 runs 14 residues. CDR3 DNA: TGTGCCAGCAGCCCCTGGACAGGGGGCACTGAAGCTTTCTTT. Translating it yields CASSPWTGGTEAFF. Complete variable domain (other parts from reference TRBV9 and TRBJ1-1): DSGVTQTPKHLITATGQRVTLRCSPRSGDLSVYWYQQSLDQGLQFLIQYYNGEERAKGNILERFSAQQFPDLHSELNLSSLELGDSALYFCASSPWTGGTEAFFGQGTRLTVV.

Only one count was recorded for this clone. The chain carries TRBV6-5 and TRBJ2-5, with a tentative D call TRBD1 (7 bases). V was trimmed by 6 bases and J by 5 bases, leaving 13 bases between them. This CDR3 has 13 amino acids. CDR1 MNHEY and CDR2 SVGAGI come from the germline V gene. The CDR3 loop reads CASSTTGRETQYF. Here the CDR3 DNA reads TGTGCCAGCAGCACGACAGGGAGGGAGACCCAGTACTTC.

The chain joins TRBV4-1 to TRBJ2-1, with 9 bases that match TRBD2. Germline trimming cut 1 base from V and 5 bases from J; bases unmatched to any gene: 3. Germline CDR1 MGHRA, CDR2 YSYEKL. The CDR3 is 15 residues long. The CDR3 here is CASSQGLAANNEQFF. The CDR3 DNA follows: TGCGCCAGCAGCCAAGGACTAGCGGCAAACAATGAGCAGTTCTTC.

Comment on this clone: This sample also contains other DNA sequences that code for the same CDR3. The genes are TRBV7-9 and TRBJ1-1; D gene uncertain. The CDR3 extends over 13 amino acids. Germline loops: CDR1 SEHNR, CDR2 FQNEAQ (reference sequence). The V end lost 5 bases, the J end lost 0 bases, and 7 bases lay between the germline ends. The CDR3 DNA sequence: TGTGCCAGCAGCGGGCATTTGAACACTGAAGCTTTCTTT. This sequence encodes CASSGHLNTEAFF.

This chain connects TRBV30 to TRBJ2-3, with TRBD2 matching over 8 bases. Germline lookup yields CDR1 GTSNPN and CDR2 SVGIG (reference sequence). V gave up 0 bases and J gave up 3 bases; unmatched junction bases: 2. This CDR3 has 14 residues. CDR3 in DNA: TGTGCCTGGAGTGTGTTAGCGGGAACAGATACGCAGTATTTT. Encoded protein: CAWSVLAGTDTQYF. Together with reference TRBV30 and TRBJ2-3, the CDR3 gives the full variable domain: SQTIHQWPATLVQPVGSPLSLECTVEGTSNPNLYWYRQAAGRGLQLLFYSVGIGQISSEVPQNLSASRPQDRQFILSSKKLLLSDSGFYLCAWSVLAGTDTQYFGPGTRLTVL.

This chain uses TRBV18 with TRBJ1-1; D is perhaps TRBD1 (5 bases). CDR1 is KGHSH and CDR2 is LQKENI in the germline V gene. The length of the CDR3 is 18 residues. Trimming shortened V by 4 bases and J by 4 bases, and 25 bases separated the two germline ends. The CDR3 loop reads CASSRLQARPGLGTEAFF. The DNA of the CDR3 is TGTGCCAGCTCACGATTACAGGCCAGGCCAGGGCTTGGCACTGAAGCTTTCTTT. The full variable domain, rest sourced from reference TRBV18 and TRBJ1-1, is NAGVMQNPRHLVRRRGQEARLRCSPMKGHSHVYWYRQLPEEGLKFMVYLQKENIIDESGMPKERFSAEFPKEGPSILRIQQVVRGDSAAYFCASSRLQARPGLGTEAFFGQGTRLTVV.

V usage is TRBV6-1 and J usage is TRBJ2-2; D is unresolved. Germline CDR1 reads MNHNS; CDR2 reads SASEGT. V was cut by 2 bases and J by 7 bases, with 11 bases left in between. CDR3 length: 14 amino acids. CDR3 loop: CASSEFRSGGELFF. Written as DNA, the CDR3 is TGTGCCAGCAGTGAATTTCGGTCCGGCGGGGAGCTGTTTTTT.

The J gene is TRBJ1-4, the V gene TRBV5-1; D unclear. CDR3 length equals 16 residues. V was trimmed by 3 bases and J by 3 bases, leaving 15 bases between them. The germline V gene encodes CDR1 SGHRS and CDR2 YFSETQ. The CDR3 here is CASSSSLYASNEKLFF. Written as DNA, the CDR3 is TGCGCCAGCAGCTCCTCCCTATATGCCTCTAATGAAAAACTGTTTTTT.

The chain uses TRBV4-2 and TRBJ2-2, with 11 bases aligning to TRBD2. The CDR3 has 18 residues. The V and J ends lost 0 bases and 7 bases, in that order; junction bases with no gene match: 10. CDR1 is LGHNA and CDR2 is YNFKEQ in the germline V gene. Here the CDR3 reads CASSQDNLAGGRVGELFF. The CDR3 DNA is TGTGCCAGCAGCCAAGATAATCTAGCGGGGGGCCGAGTCGGGGAGCTGTTTTTT.

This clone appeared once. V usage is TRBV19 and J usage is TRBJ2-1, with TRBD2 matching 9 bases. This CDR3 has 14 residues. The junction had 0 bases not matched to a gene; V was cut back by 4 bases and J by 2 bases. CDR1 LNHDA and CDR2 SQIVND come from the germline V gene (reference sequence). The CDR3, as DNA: TGTGCCAGTAGTAGCGGGGGGGCCTACAATGAGCAGTTCTTC. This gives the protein CASSSGGAYNEQFF. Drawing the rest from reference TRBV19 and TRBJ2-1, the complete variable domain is DGGITQSPKYLFRKEGQNVTLSCEQNLNHDAMYWYRQDPGQGLRLIYYSQIVNDFQKGDIAEGYSVSREKKESFPLTVTSAQKNPTAFYLCASSSGGAYNEQFFGPGTRLTVL.

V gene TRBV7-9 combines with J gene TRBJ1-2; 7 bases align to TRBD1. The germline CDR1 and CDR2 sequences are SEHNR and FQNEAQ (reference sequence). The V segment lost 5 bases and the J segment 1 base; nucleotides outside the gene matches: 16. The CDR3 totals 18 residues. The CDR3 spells CASSPPLSGTDNNYGYTF. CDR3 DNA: TGTGCCAGCAGCCCCCCTCTATCCGGGACAGATAATAACTATGGCTACACCTTC.

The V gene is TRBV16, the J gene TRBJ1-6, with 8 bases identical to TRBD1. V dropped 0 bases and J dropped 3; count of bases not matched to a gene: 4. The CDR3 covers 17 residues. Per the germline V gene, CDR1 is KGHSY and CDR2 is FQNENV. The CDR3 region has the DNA TGTGCCAGCAGCCAATCGGGAGACAGGGGCTATAATTCACCCCTCCACTTT. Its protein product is CASSQSGDRGYNSPLHF.

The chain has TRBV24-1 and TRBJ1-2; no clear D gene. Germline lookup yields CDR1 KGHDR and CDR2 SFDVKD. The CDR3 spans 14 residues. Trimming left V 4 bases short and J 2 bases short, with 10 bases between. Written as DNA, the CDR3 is TGTGCCACCAGTGAAACGGGTAAAAACTATGGCTACACCTTC. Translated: CATSETGKNYGYTF.

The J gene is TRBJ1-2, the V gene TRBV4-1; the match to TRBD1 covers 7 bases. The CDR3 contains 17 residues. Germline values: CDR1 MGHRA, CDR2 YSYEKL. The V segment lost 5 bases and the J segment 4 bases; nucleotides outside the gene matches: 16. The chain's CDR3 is CASSYREGQSMTYGYTF. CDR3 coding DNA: TGCGCCAGCAGCTACCGCGAGGGACAGTCAATGACCTATGGCTACACCTTC.

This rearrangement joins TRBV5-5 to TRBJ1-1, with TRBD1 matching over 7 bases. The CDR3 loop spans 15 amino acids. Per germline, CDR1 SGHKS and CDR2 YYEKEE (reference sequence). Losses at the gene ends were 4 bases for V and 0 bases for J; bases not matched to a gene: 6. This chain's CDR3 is CASSQIRGMNTEAFF. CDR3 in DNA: TGTGCCAGCAGCCAGATCAGGGGGATGAACACTGAAGCTTTCTTT.

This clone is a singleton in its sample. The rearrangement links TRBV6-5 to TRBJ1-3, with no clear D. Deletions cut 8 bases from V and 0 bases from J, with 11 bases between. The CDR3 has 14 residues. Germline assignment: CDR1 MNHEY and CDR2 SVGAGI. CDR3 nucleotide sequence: TGTGCCAGCGGCGGGCCCTCCTCTGGAAACACCATATATTTT. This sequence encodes CASGGPSSGNTIYF.

The CDR3 DNA sequence: TGTGCCAGTAGTCCTGGGGCTTATCAGCCCCAGCATTTT. Translation: CASSPGAYQPQHF. V gene TRBV19 combines with J gene TRBJ1-5; TRBD1 is a possible D gene (5 bases). The V gene's germline CDR1 is LNHDA and CDR2 SQIVND (reference sequence). Trimming left V 5 bases short and J 5 bases short, with 10 bases between. CDR3 length: 13 residues.

The CDR3 loop reads CASSPLQGAENEQYF. The CDR3 region has the DNA TGTGCCAGCAGCCCTCTCCAGGGTGCGGAGAACGAGCAGTACTTC. The chain recombines TRBV5-5 with TRBJ2-7, with D possibly matching TRBD1 (5 bases). Germline V gives CDR1 SGHKS, CDR2 YYEKEE (reference sequence). CDR3 length equals 15 residues. Between the trimmed V and J ends, which lost 4 bases and 5 bases, there was a span of 19 bases. Using reference TRBV5-5 and TRBJ2-7 for the parts outside the CDR3, the full variable domain is DAGVTQSPTHLIKTRGQQVTLRCSPISGHKSVSWYQQVLGQGPQFIFQYYEKEERGRGNFPDRFSARQFPNYSSELNVNALLLGDSALYLCASSPLQGAENEQYFGPGTRLTVT.

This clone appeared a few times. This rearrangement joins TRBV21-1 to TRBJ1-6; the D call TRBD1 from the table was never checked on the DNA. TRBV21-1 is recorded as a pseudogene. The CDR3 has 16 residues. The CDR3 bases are TGTGCCAGCAGCAAATGGGGGCAGTTCAGTAATTCACCCCTCCACTTT. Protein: CASSKWGQFSNSPLHF.

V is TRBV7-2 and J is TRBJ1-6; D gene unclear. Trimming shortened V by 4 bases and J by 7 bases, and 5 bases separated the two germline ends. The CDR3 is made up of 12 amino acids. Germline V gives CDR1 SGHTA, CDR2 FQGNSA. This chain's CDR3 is CASSSPNSPLHF. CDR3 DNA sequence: TGTGCCAGCAGCTCTCCGAATTCACCCCTCCACTTT.

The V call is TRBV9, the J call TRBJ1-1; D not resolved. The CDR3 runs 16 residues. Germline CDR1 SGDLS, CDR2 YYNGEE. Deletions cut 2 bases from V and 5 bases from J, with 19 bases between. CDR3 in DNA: TGTGCCAGCAGCGTCGGTCAGGCATCGACTACGACTGAAGCTTTCTTT. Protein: CASSVGQASTTTEAFF.